This TCR beta chain appears in the sequencing data of a study of cytomegalovirus exposure and HLA in healthy donors. This CDR3 comprises 14 residues. The germline V gene has CDR1 SEHNR and CDR2 FQNEAQ (reference sequence). V dropped 5 bases and J dropped 8; count of bases not matched to a gene: 9. PCR primers comprised 60 Vbeta and 13 Jbeta primers. The protocol was immunoSEQ multiplex PCR, while the TCRdb copy is restricted to in-frame clones and leaves out a portion. This table holds 150,000 to 200,000 clones, 82% found once. Only a few counts were recorded for this clone. The clonotype comes from a girl aged 2 to 10 in good health and CMV-seropositive. The source material was PBMCs. The gene calls are TRBV7-9 and TRBJ2-1, with TRBD1 matching 7 bases. CDR3 sequence (DNA): TGTGCCAGCAGCCCAAACAGGGGTAGGGATGAGCAGTTCTTC. Encoded protein: CASSPNRGRDEQFF.